Listed below are T cell receptor beta chains from one sample, sequenced in a study of blood T cell repertoires in COVID-19. The protocol was immunoSEQ multiplex PCR, while the TCRdb copy is restricted to in-frame clones and leaves out a portion. This sample has around 310,000 clones, with 70% to 90% found just once. Sequencing was performed on peripheral blood. The receptors were sampled from an older woman with acute or convalescent COVID-19. Both conserved end residues are part of each CDR3. The order of the fields is CDR3 protein, CDR3 DNA, clone size, D gene, J gene, V gene. D genes are given only for firm matches. Only some rows state a clone size, as once, few, many or a class for expanded clones.

CDR3: CASSLVSRGESPLHF
DNA: TGTGCCAGCAGCTTAGTTAGCAGGGGAGAATCACCCCTCCACTTT
size: NA
D: NA
J: TRBJ1-6
V: TRBV7-2

CDR3: CASSLLWLAASENSNQPQHF
DNA: TGTGCCAGCAGCTTATTATGGTTGGCGGCTTCAGAAAATAGCAATCAGCCCCAGCATTTT
size: NA
D: NA
J: TRBJ1-5
V: TRBV7-3

CDR3: CASSLAGGYIGELFF
DNA: TGTGCCAGCAGCTTAGCAGGGGGCTATATCGGGGAGCTGTTTTTT
size: NA
D: TRBD1
J: TRBJ2-2
V: TRBV7-2

CDR3: CASSHRGGANNSPLHF
DNA: TGTGCCAGCAGTCACCGCGGGGGGGCGAATAATTCACCCCTCCACTTT
size: NA
D: NA
J: TRBJ1-6
V: TRBV27

CDR3: CASSNLAGGQSSGANVLTF
DNA: TGTGCCAGTAGTAACCTAGCGGGGGGGCAAAGCTCTGGGGCCAACGTCCTGACTTTC
size: NA
D: TRBD2
J: TRBJ2-6
V: TRBV19

CDR3: CASSRTGDYEQYF
DNA: TGTGCCAGCAGCCGTACAGGGGACTACGAGCAGTACTTC
size: NA
D: TRBD1
J: TRBJ2-7
V: TRBV7-2

CDR3: CASSQDHGGLNGYTF
DNA: TGCGCCAGCAGCCAAGATCATGGCGGACTCAACGGCTACACCTTC
size: NA
D: NA
J: TRBJ1-2
V: TRBV4-1

CDR3: CATRRADRVYNEQFF
DNA: TGTGCCACCAGACGTGCGGACAGGGTCTACAATGAGCAGTTCTTC
size: once
D: TRBD1
J: TRBJ2-1
V: TRBV15

CDR3: CAWSSPSGVPNYGYTF
DNA: TGTGCCTGGAGTTCACCCTCGGGGGTTCCTAACTATGGCTACACCTTC
size: NA
D: NA
J: TRBJ1-2
V: TRBV30

CDR3: CASTRSIFRGQRYSNQPQHF
DNA: TGTGCCAGCACCAGATCGATATTCAGGGGACAGCGCTATAGCAATCAGCCCCAGCATTTT
size: NA
D: TRBD1
J: TRBJ1-5
V: TRBV7-8

CDR3: CASSLGEGWGGYTF
DNA: TGTGCCAGCAGCTTAGGAGAGGGATGGGGTGGCTACACCTTC
size: NA
D: NA
J: TRBJ1-2
V: TRBV7-2

CDR3: CASSPGQGNANEKLFF
DNA: TGTGCCAGCTCACCGGGACAGGGGAACGCCAATGAAAAACTGTTTTTT
size: NA
D: TRBD1
J: TRBJ1-4
V: TRBV18

CDR3: CASSLRGFGSPLHF
DNA: TGTGCCAGCAGCTTGAGGGGATTTGGTTCACCCCTCCACTTT
size: NA
D: NA
J: TRBJ1-6
V: TRBV5-6

CDR3: CASEGVMNTEAFF
DNA: TGTGCCAGTGAGGGGGTTATGAACACTGAAGCTTTCTTT
size: NA
D: NA
J: TRBJ1-1
V: TRBV19

CDR3: CASSREQGFKAFF
DNA: TGTGCCAGCAGCCGAGAACAGGGGTTTAAAGCTTTCTTT
size: NA
D: TRBD1
J: TRBJ1-1
V: TRBV7-9

CDR3: CASSLAGTGNRYGYTF
DNA: TGCGCCAGCAGCTTGGCCGGGACAGGGAATAGGTATGGCTACACCTTC
size: NA
D: TRBD1
J: TRBJ1-2
V: TRBV5-1

CDR3: CASSLDGQGNYGYTF
DNA: TGCGCCAGCAGCTTGGACGGACAGGGGAACTATGGCTACACCTTC
size: NA
D: TRBD1
J: TRBJ1-2
V: TRBV5-1

CDR3: CASSSSGDEQFF
DNA: TGTGCCAGCAGCTCATCAGGGGATGAGCAGTTCTTC
size: NA
D: NA
J: TRBJ2-1
V: TRBV11-1

CDR3: CASKPGVYGYTF
DNA: TGTGCCAGCAAGCCCGGGGTCTATGGCTACACCTTC
size: NA
D: NA
J: TRBJ1-2
V: TRBV28

CDR3: CASSLRTGKLFF
DNA: TGTGCCAGCAGTTTGCGGACAGGGAAATTGTTCTTC
size: NA
D: TRBD1
J: TRBJ2-1
V: TRBV12-3/TRBV12-4

CDR3: CASSYSTFGAEAFF
DNA: TGTGCCAGCAGTTACTCGACTTTCGGCGCTGAAGCTTTCTTT
size: NA
D: NA
J: TRBJ1-1
V: TRBV6-2/TRBV6-3

CDR3: CASSLARQGVGEQFF
DNA: TGCGCCAGCAGCTTGGCCCGGCAGGGGGTGGGTGAGCAGTTCTTC
size: NA
D: TRBD1
J: TRBJ2-1
V: TRBV5-1

CDR3: CSVRAGRNSPLHF
DNA: TGCAGCGTTAGGGCGGGAAGGAATTCACCCCTCCACTTT
size: NA
D: NA
J: TRBJ1-6
V: TRBV29-1

CDR3: CASSQQGALAAFF
DNA: TGTGCCAGCAGCCAGCAGGGGGCGCTTGCAGCTTTCTTT
size: NA
D: TRBD1
J: TRBJ1-1
V: TRBV3-1/TRBV3-2

CDR3: CASSLESSATYEQYF
DNA: TGCGCCAGCAGCTTGGAGTCTAGCGCCACCTACGAGCAGTACTTC
size: NA
D: NA
J: TRBJ2-7
V: TRBV5-1

CDR3: CASSQGQGTEPQHF
DNA: TGCGCCAGCAGCCAAGGCCAGGGCACGGAGCCCCAGCATTTT
size: NA
D: NA
J: TRBJ1-5
V: TRBV4-1

CDR3: CASSLAAGGYSTDTQYF
DNA: TGTGCCAGCAGCCTAGCGGCGGGGGGGTATAGCACAGATACGCAGTATTTT
size: NA
D: TRBD2
J: TRBJ2-3
V: TRBV7-6

CDR3: CASSQGLRPTEAFF
DNA: TGCGCCAGCAGCCAAGGATTGAGGCCGACTGAAGCTTTCTTT
size: NA
D: NA
J: TRBJ1-1
V: TRBV4-3

CDR3: CAGRQGHTGELFF
DNA: TGTGCCGGTAGACAGGGGCACACCGGGGAGCTGTTTTTT
size: once
D: TRBD1
J: TRBJ2-2
V: TRBV12-3/TRBV12-4

CDR3: CASNQNYGYTF
DNA: TGCGCCAGCAACCAGAACTATGGCTACACCTTC
size: NA
D: NA
J: TRBJ1-2
V: TRBV10-2

CDR3: CASSLTVNTEAFF
DNA: TGTGCCAGCTCACTCACAGTGAACACTGAAGCTTTCTTT
size: NA
D: NA
J: TRBJ1-1
V: TRBV18

CDR3: CATSRGGQGRADTQYF
DNA: TGTGCCACCAGCAGAGGCGGACAGGGAAGAGCAGATACGCAGTATTTT
size: NA
D: TRBD1
J: TRBJ2-3
V: TRBV15

CDR3: CASSSFGTGRTSNYGYTF
DNA: TGTGCCAGCAGTTCCTTCGGGACAGGCCGGACAAGTAACTATGGCTACACCTTC
size: NA
D: TRBD1
J: TRBJ1-2
V: TRBV28

CDR3: CASSGLRNSNEKLFF
DNA: TGTGCCAGCTCTGGACTCAGAAATTCCAACGAAAAACTGTTTTTT
size: NA
D: NA
J: TRBJ1-4
V: TRBV2

CDR3: CASSRQGLASEQYF
DNA: TGTGCCAGCAGCCGGCAGGGGCTAGCAAGCGAGCAGTACTTC
size: NA
D: NA
J: TRBJ2-7
V: TRBV11-2

CDR3: CASRNIRGHTEAFF
DNA: TGTGCCAGCAGGAATATCAGGGGGCACACTGAAGCTTTCTTT
size: NA
D: TRBD1
J: TRBJ1-1
V: TRBV2

CDR3: CASSPDSPYGYTF
DNA: TGTGCCAGCAGCCCGGACAGTCCTTATGGCTACACCTTC
size: NA
D: NA
J: TRBJ1-2
V: TRBV6-5

CDR3: CASSSQGSLDTF
DNA: TGTGCCAGCAGTTCACAGGGGTCCTTGGACACCTTC
size: once
D: TRBD1
J: TRBJ1-2
V: TRBV6-2/TRBV6-3

CDR3: CASSQGWGNQPQHF
DNA: TGTGCCAGCAGCCAGGGATGGGGCAATCAGCCCCAGCATTTT
size: NA
D: NA
J: TRBJ1-5
V: TRBV27

CDR3: CASTTQYSNQPQHF
DNA: TGTGCCAGTACGACACAGTATAGCAATCAGCCCCAGCATTTT
size: NA
D: NA
J: TRBJ1-5
V: TRBV19

CDR3: CASSPRLAGGGEQYF
DNA: TGTGCCAGCAGCCCTAGGCTAGCGGGAGGGGGAGAGCAGTACTTC
size: once
D: TRBD2
J: TRBJ2-7
V: TRBV3-1/TRBV3-2

CDR3: CASSQGTGGFNEQFF
DNA: TGTGCCAGCAGCCAAGGGACAGGGGGCTTCAATGAGCAGTTCTTC
size: NA
D: TRBD1
J: TRBJ2-1
V: TRBV28

CDR3: CASSINWGGDTEAFF
DNA: TGTGCCAGTAGTATAAACTGGGGAGGTGACACTGAAGCTTTCTTT
size: NA
D: NA
J: TRBJ1-1
V: TRBV19

CDR3: CASSLLLAGEGGQFF
DNA: TGTGCCAGCAGCTTGTTACTAGCGGGAGAGGGGGGGCAGTTCTTC
size: NA
D: TRBD2
J: TRBJ2-1
V: TRBV5-6

CDR3: CASTPPRTGDQPQHF
DNA: TGTGCCAGCACCCCCCCAAGGACAGGGGACCAGCCCCAGCATTTT
size: NA
D: TRBD1
J: TRBJ1-5
V: TRBV6-5

CDR3: CASSPPGVDYGYTF
DNA: TGTGCCAGCAGCCCCCCGGGGGTAGACTATGGCTACACCTTC
size: NA
D: NA
J: TRBJ1-2
V: TRBV7-9

CDR3: CASSSPSVRGLGQPQHF
DNA: TGTGCCAGCAGTTCGCCTTCTGTCAGGGGGCTCGGTCAGCCCCAGCATTTT
size: NA
D: TRBD1
J: TRBJ1-5
V: TRBV28

CDR3: CASRRQTWRAGAGGAQYF
DNA: TGTGCCAGCAGGCGACAGACGTGGCGGGCGGGGGCCGGTGGGGCCCAGTACTTC
size: NA
D: NA
J: TRBJ2-5
V: TRBV28

CDR3: CASSSPFRGTYEQYF
DNA: TGTGCCAGCAGTTCCCCGTTCAGGGGAACCTACGAGCAGTACTTC
size: NA
D: NA
J: TRBJ2-7
V: TRBV27

CDR3: CASSPKVRNTEAFF
DNA: TGTGCCAGCAGTCCGAAAGTCAGGAACACTGAAGCTTTCTTT
size: NA
D: NA
J: TRBJ1-1
V: TRBV6-5

CDR3: CAWGEGVNYEQYF
DNA: TGTGCCTGGGGGGAAGGGGTGAATTACGAGCAGTACTTC
size: NA
D: NA
J: TRBJ2-7
V: TRBV30

CDR3: CASSSPLVRETQYF
DNA: TGTGCCAGCAGCTCACCACTAGTTCGGGAGACCCAGTACTTC
size: once
D: NA
J: TRBJ2-5
V: TRBV7-9

CDR3: CASSSGINYGYTF
DNA: TGTGCCAGCAGCTCCGGGATTAACTATGGCTACACCTTC
size: NA
D: NA
J: TRBJ1-2
V: TRBV7-4

CDR3: CASSVGARGGTTYEQYF
DNA: TGTGCCAGCAGCGTAGGGGCGCGAGGGGGCACTACCTACGAGCAGTACTTC
size: NA
D: TRBD1
J: TRBJ2-7
V: TRBV9

CDR3: CASGTPLGGRTDTQYF
DNA: TGTGCCAGCGGAACGCCCTTAGGGGGCAGGACAGATACGCAGTATTTT
size: NA
D: TRBD1
J: TRBJ2-3
V: TRBV27

CDR3: CAWSVPGSGTDTQYF
DNA: TGTGCCTGGAGTGTACCGGGAAGTGGCACAGATACGCAGTATTTT
size: once
D: NA
J: TRBJ2-3
V: TRBV30

CDR3: CASSLLIGLGSSGNQPQHF
DNA: TGTGCCAGCAGCTTATTGATAGGACTCGGTAGTAGTGGCAATCAGCCCCAGCATTTT
size: NA
D: NA
J: TRBJ1-5
V: TRBV7-8

CDR3: CSARQATEQYF
DNA: TGCAGCGCCCGCCAAGCGACGGAGCAGTACTTC
size: NA
D: NA
J: TRBJ2-7
V: TRBV29-1

CDR3: CASSIPGTDTQYF
DNA: TGTGCCAGCAGCATACCGGGCACAGATACGCAGTATTTT
size: NA
D: NA
J: TRBJ2-3
V: TRBV5-4